These T cell receptor beta chains were read from a single sample in a study of CD4 and CD8 cells across lung adenocarcinoma regions. TCRdb redid the calling of the PCR reads with MiXCR, one entry per CDR3 protein. The data hold approximately 24,000 distinct CDR3 sequences, with 53% observed a single time. Sequencing input: CD8+ T cells from the center of a lung tumor. The source is a male donor with lung adenocarcinoma. The CD4 and CD8 labels of this study may be unreliable. Each CDR3 is given with its conserved first and last residue. A D gene is named only where the DNA matches it firmly. For some rows the clone size is stated as once, few or many, or as a class when expanded; others skip it.

abundance: -; d_gene: -; j_gene: TRBJ2-3; v_gene: TRBV10-3; CDR3aa: CAGGAGGGGLDTQYF; CDR3nt: TGTGCCGGGGGGGCAGGGGGGGGTGGGTTAGATACCCAGTATTTT
abundance: few; d_gene: TRBD2; j_gene: TRBJ2-1; v_gene: TRBV14; CDR3aa: CASSWRTSGYNEQFF; CDR3nt: TGTGCCAGCAGCTGGAGGACTAGCGGGTACAATGAGCAGTTCTTC
abundance: few; d_gene: -; j_gene: TRBJ2-3; v_gene: TRBV30; CDR3aa: CAWSVSPPDTQYF; CDR3nt: TGTGCCTGGAGTGTATCGCCACCAGATACGCAGTATTTT
abundance: few; d_gene: -; j_gene: TRBJ2-1; v_gene: TRBV3-1; CDR3aa: CASSPEILGGYNEQFF; CDR3nt: TGTGCCAGCAGCCCTGAGATCCTCGGGGGTTACAATGAGCAGTTCTTC
abundance: medium-sized; d_gene: TRBD2; j_gene: TRBJ2-2; v_gene: TRBV6-5; CDR3aa: CASSFGLEVSGELFF; CDR3nt: TGTGCCAGCAGTTTCGGACTAGAGGTTTCCGGGGAGCTGTTTTTT
abundance: -; d_gene: -; j_gene: TRBJ2-5; v_gene: TRBV10-3; CDR3aa: CAGREGGDQETQYF; CDR3nt: TGTGCGGGGCGCGAAGGAGGTGACCAAGAGACCCAGTACTTC
abundance: few; d_gene: TRBD2; j_gene: TRBJ2-1; v_gene: TRBV6-5; CDR3aa: CASSYSLAGSYNEQFF; CDR3nt: TGTGCCAGCAGTTACTCGCTAGCGGGCTCCTACAATGAGCAGTTCTTC
abundance: once; d_gene: -; j_gene: TRBJ2-5; v_gene: TRBV9; CDR3aa: CASSQWGVQETQYF; CDR3nt: TGTGCCAGCAGCCAGTGGGGGGTCCAAGAGACCCAGTACTTC
abundance: -; d_gene: TRBD2; j_gene: TRBJ2-3; v_gene: TRBV6-1; CDR3aa: CASSEGGGMVQYF; CDR3nt: TGTGCCAGCAGTGAGGGGGGGGGTATGGTGCAGTATTTC
abundance: -; d_gene: -; j_gene: TRBJ2-1; v_gene: TRBV20-1; CDR3aa: CSVDSSYNEQFF; CDR3nt: TGCAGTGTGGACAGCTCCTACAATGAGCAGTTCTTC
abundance: -; d_gene: -; j_gene: TRBJ2-3; v_gene: TRBV3-1; CDR3aa: CASSQDVGVDGSSTDTQYF; CDR3nt: TGTGCCAGCAGCCAAGATGTAGGGGTGGACGGGAGCTCCACAGATACGCAGTATTTT
abundance: -; d_gene: -; j_gene: TRBJ2-4; v_gene: TRBV6-1; CDR3aa: CASAPGLWGKDTQYF; CDR3nt: TGTGCCAGCGCCCCCGGGCTGTGGGGGAAAGACACTCAGTACTTC
abundance: -; d_gene: -; j_gene: TRBJ2-4; v_gene: TRBV6-1; CDR3aa: CASSDRKTTDIQYF; CDR3nt: TGTGCCAGCAGTGACCGAAAGACCACAGATATTCAGTACTTC
abundance: -; d_gene: -; j_gene: TRBJ2-5; v_gene: TRBV30; CDR3aa: CAWSHYSKGQETQYF; CDR3nt: TGTGCCTGGAGTCATTACAGTAAGGGGCAAGAGACCCAGTACTTC
abundance: -; d_gene: -; j_gene: TRBJ2-7; v_gene: TRBV10-1; CDR3aa: CASSEGRDTDTQYF; CDR3nt: TGCGCCAGCAGTGAGGGGCGAGACACAGATACGCAGTACTTC
abundance: -; d_gene: TRBD1; j_gene: TRBJ1-4; v_gene: TRBV6-5; CDR3aa: CASSYDRVAEKLFF; CDR3nt: TGTGCCAGCAGTTACGACAGGGTCGCTGAAAAACTGTTTTTT
abundance: -; d_gene: -; j_gene: TRBJ2-4; v_gene: TRBV4-1; CDR3aa: CASSQAGAKNIQYF; CDR3nt: TGCGCCAGCAGCCAAGCGGGGGCCAAAAACATTCAGTACTTC
abundance: -; d_gene: TRBD2; j_gene: TRBJ2-2; v_gene: TRBV9; CDR3aa: CASSVAGSGSWNTGELFF; CDR3nt: TGTGCCAGCAGCGTAGCCGGTAGCGGGAGTTGGAACACCGGGGAGCTGTTTTTT
abundance: -; d_gene: -; j_gene: TRBJ1-3; v_gene: TRBV3-1; CDR3aa: CASSQDPFRAYGNTIYF; CDR3nt: TGTGCCAGCAGCCAAGATCCATTCCGGGCCTATGGAAACACCATATATTTT
abundance: few; d_gene: -; j_gene: TRBJ2-1; v_gene: TRBV12-3/TRBV12-4; CDR3aa: CASSLDKTGYNEQFF; CDR3nt: TGTGCCAGCAGTTTAGATAAGACGGGTTACAATGAGCAGTTCTTC
abundance: many; d_gene: -; j_gene: TRBJ1-1; v_gene: TRBV6-1; CDR3aa: CASSVQGWGTEAFF; CDR3nt: TGTGCCAGCAGTGTCCAGGGGTGGGGCACTGAAGCTTTCTTT
abundance: -; d_gene: TRBD2; j_gene: TRBJ2-3; v_gene: TRBV6-5; CDR3aa: CASSSAGLAGGTTDTQYF; CDR3nt: TGTGCCAGCAGTTCCGCGGGACTAGCGGGAGGCACCACAGATACGCAGTATTTT
abundance: -; d_gene: -; j_gene: TRBJ2-3; v_gene: TRBV11-3; CDR3aa: CASSLGTDTQYF; CDR3nt: TGTGCCAGCAGCTTAGGGACAGATACGCAGTATTTT
abundance: -; d_gene: -; j_gene: TRBJ2-5; v_gene: TRBV6-2/TRBV6-3; CDR3aa: CASSYSIGGSAKGETQYF; CDR3nt: TGTGCCAGCAGTTATTCTATTGGGGGTAGCGCCAAGGGGGAGACCCAGTACTTC
abundance: -; d_gene: -; j_gene: TRBJ1-3; v_gene: TRBV4-1; CDR3aa: CASSQDGGDGNTIYF; CDR3nt: TGCGCCAGCAGCCAAGATGGAGGGGACGGAAACACCATATATTTT
abundance: -; d_gene: TRBD2; j_gene: TRBJ2-5; v_gene: TRBV10-2; CDR3aa: CAGSGGCDKKTQYF; CDR3nt: TGCGCGGGGAGCGGGGGGTGTGACAAAAAGACCCAGTACTTC
abundance: -; d_gene: TRBD2; j_gene: TRBJ2-5; v_gene: TRBV6-1; CDR3aa: CASSKVGLDADTQYF; CDR3nt: TGTGCCAGCTCCAAAGTCGGACTAGACGCAGATACCCAGTACTTC
abundance: many; d_gene: TRBD2; j_gene: TRBJ2-1; v_gene: TRBV4-2; CDR3aa: CASSQGRAGGPSHEQFF; CDR3nt: TGTGCCAGCAGCCAAGGGCGAGCGGGAGGGCCTAGCCATGAGCAGTTCTTC
abundance: -; d_gene: -; j_gene: TRBJ1-2; v_gene: TRBV27; CDR3aa: CASSRLGGNGYTF; CDR3nt: TGTGCCAGCAGTCGATTGGGTGGTAATGGCTACACCTTC
abundance: -; d_gene: TRBD2; j_gene: TRBJ2-5; v_gene: TRBV3-1; CDR3aa: CASSRLSSGRDGAQYF; CDR3nt: TGTGCCAGCAGCCGGCTTAGTAGCGGGAGAGATGGAGCCCAGTACTTC
abundance: -; d_gene: TRBD2; j_gene: TRBJ2-5; v_gene: TRBV10-2; CDR3aa: CAGLGGCDQETQYF; CDR3nt: TGCGCGGGGCTCGGGGGGTGTGACCAAGAGACCCAGTACTTC
abundance: many; d_gene: -; j_gene: TRBJ2-7; v_gene: TRBV6-1; CDR3aa: CASTARAGASPHEQYF; CDR3nt: TGTGCCAGCACCGCCCGAGCCGGGGCCTCACCTCACGAGCAGTACTTC
abundance: -; d_gene: -; j_gene: TRBJ1-1; v_gene: TRBV7-2; CDR3aa: CASSLGSLNTEAFF; CDR3nt: TGTGCCAGCAGCTTAGGCAGTTTGAACACTGAAGCTTTCTTT
abundance: -; d_gene: TRBD1; j_gene: TRBJ2-3; v_gene: TRBV10-3; CDR3aa: CATGTGEVTQYF; CDR3nt: TGTGCCACCGGGACAGGGGAAGTTACGCAGTATTTT
abundance: -; d_gene: TRBD2; j_gene: TRBJ2-1; v_gene: TRBV10-2; CDR3aa: CASSDRTSGGQYNEQFF; CDR3nt: TGCGCCAGCAGTGATCGGACTAGCGGAGGACAGTACAATGAGCAGTTCTTC
abundance: -; d_gene: -; j_gene: TRBJ2-1; v_gene: TRBV5-1; CDR3aa: CASSGRIAAARYNEQFF; CDR3nt: TGCGCCAGCAGCGGTAGGATAGCGGCGGCAAGATACAATGAGCAGTTCTTC
abundance: many; d_gene: TRBD1; j_gene: TRBJ2-2; v_gene: TRBV7-6; CDR3aa: CASSFAPGTGGDTGELFF; CDR3nt: TGTGCCAGCAGCTTCGCTCCCGGGACAGGGGGTGACACCGGGGAGCTGTTTTTT
abundance: once; d_gene: -; j_gene: TRBJ2-3; v_gene: TRBV4-1; CDR3aa: CASSQVGTGRETQYF; CDR3nt: TGCGCCAGCAGCCAAGTCGGGACTGGCCGAGAGACGCAGTATTTT
abundance: many; d_gene: TRBD2; j_gene: TRBJ2-1; v_gene: TRBV7-2; CDR3aa: CASSWGLAGGNEQFF; CDR3nt: TGTGCCAGCAGCTGGGGACTAGCGGGAGGCAATGAGCAGTTCTTC
abundance: -; d_gene: -; j_gene: TRBJ2-3; v_gene: TRBV6-1; CDR3aa: CARGERASDPDTQYF; CDR3nt: TGTGCCAGGGGTGAAAGGGCTAGCGACCCAGATACGCAGTATTTT
abundance: once; d_gene: -; j_gene: TRBJ2-4; v_gene: TRBV6-1; CDR3aa: CASSRGMGDKNTQYF; CDR3nt: TGTGCCAGCAGTAGGGGGATGGGGGACAAAAATACGCAGTACTTT
abundance: -; d_gene: -; j_gene: TRBJ1-1; v_gene: TRBV6-1; CDR3aa: CASGWINTEAFF; CDR3nt: TGTGCCAGCGGGTGGATAAACACTGAAGCTTTCTTT
abundance: few; d_gene: -; j_gene: TRBJ2-1; v_gene: TRBV6-5; CDR3aa: CASSYVRGAYNEQFF; CDR3nt: TGTGCCAGCAGTTACGTCCGTGGGGCCTACAATGAGCAGTTCTTC
abundance: -; d_gene: -; j_gene: TRBJ2-1; v_gene: TRBV10-3; CDR3aa: CAISEGRDEQFF; CDR3nt: TGTGCCATCAGTGAAGGTAGAGATGAGCAGTTCTTC
abundance: -; d_gene: -; j_gene: TRBJ2-7; v_gene: TRBV27; CDR3aa: CASSPPGRTYEQYF; CDR3nt: TGTGCCAGCAGTCCCCCCGGCAGGACCTACGAGCAGTACTTC
abundance: many; d_gene: -; j_gene: TRBJ2-4; v_gene: TRBV30; CDR3aa: CAWSVENIQYF; CDR3nt: TGTGCCTGGAGTGTGGAAAACATTCAGTACTTC
abundance: many; d_gene: -; j_gene: TRBJ2-7; v_gene: TRBV6-5; CDR3aa: CASRPTGTPKSYEQYF; CDR3nt: TGTGCCAGCAGACCCACCGGGACTCCAAAATCCTACGAGCAGTACTTC
abundance: -; d_gene: -; j_gene: TRBJ2-4; v_gene: TRBV10-2; CDR3aa: CARGLSGKDIQYF; CDR3nt: TGCGCCAGGGGGCTGTCTGGCAAAGATATTCAGTACTTC
abundance: -; d_gene: TRBD1; j_gene: TRBJ2-3; v_gene: TRBV6-1; CDR3aa: CASQGQYPSNTGTQYF; CDR3nt: TGTGCCAGCCAGGGACAGTACCCTAGTAATACCGGTACGCAGTATTTT
abundance: few; d_gene: -; j_gene: TRBJ2-5; v_gene: TRBV6-1; CDR3aa: CASSEAGSRDRDTQYF; CDR3nt: TGTGCCAGCAGTGAAGCCGGGAGCCGTGACCGGGATACCCAGTACTTC
abundance: few; d_gene: -; j_gene: TRBJ2-3; v_gene: TRBV6-1; CDR3aa: CASSPMASGATDTQYF; CDR3nt: TGTGCCAGCAGTCCAATGGCCTCGGGTGCGACAGATACGCAGTATTTT
abundance: -; d_gene: -; j_gene: TRBJ2-7; v_gene: TRBV4-1; CDR3aa: CGSGPGERAKDTQYF; CDR3nt: TGCGGCAGCGGCCCGGGGGAGAGAGCCAAAGATACGCAGTACTTC